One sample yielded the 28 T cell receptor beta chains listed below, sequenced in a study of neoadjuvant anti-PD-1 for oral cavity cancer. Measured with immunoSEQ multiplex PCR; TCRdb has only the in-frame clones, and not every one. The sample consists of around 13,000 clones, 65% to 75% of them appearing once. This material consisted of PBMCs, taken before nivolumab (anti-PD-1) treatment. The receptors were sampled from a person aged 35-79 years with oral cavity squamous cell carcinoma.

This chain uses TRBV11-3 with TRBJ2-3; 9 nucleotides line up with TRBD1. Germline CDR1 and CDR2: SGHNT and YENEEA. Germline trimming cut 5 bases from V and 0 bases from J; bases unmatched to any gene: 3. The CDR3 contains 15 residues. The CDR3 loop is CASSTGQGSTDTQYF. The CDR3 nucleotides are TGTGCCAGCAGCACTGGACAGGGGAGCACAGATACGCAGTATTTT.

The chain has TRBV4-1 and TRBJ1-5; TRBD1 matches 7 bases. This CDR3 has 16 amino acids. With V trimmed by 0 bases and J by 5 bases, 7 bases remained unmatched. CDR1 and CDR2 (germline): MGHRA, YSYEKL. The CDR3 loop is CASSQEVRDSYQPQHF. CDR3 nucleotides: TGCGCCAGCAGCCAAGAAGTCCGGGACAGCTATCAGCCCCAGCATTTT.

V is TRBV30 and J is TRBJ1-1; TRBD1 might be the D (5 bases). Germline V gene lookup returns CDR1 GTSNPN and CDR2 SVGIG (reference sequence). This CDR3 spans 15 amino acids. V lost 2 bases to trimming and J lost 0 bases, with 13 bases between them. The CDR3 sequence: CAWSSWGGMNTEAFF. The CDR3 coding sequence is TGTGCCTGGAGTTCTTGGGGGGGGATGAACACTGAAGCTTTCTTT.

CDR3 sequence reads: CASSYSTMLSKNIQYF. In DNA form, the CDR3 reads TGTGCCAGCAGTTACTCGACAATGCTATCCAAAAACATTCAGTACTTC. V usage is TRBV6-5 and J usage is TRBJ2-4; no reliable D call. The CDR3 is 16 residues long. The germline V gene has CDR1 MNHEY and CDR2 SVGAGI. V lost 0 bases to trimming and J lost 2 bases, with 11 bases between them.

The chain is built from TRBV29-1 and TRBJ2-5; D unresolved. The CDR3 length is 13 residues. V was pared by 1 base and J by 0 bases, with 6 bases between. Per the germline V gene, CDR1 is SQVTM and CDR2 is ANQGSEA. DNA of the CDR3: TGCAGCGTTGAAGTGGGGTACCAAGAGACCCAGTACTTC. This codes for CSVEVGYQETQYF. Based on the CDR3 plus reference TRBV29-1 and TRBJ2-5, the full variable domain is SAVISQKPSRDICQRGTSLTIQCQVDSQVTMMFWYRQQPGQSLTLIATANQGSEATYESGFVIDKFPISRPNLTFSTLTVSNMSPEDSSIYLCSVEVGYQETQYFGPGTRLLVL.

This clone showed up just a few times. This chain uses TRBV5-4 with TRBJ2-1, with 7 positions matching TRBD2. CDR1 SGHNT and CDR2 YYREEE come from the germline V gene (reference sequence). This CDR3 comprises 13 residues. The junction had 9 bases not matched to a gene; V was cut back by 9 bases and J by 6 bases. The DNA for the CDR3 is TGTGCCACCTCGCCCGGCGGGAGCAATGAGCAGTTCTTC. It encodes CATSPGGSNEQFF.

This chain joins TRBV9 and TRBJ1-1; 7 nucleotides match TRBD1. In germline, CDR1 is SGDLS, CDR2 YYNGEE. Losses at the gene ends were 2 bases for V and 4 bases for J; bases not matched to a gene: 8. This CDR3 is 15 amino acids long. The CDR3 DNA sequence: TGTGCCAGCAGCGTGTCGGGACAGCACGCCACTGAAGCTTTCTTT. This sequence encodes CASSVSGQHATEAFF.

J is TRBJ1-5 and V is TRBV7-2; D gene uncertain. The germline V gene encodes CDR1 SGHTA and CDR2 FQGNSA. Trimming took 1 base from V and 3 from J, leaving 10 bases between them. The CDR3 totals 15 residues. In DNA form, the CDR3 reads TGTGCCAGCAGCTTAGTGACACAGCCCAATCAGCCCCAGCATTTT. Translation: CASSLVTQPNQPQHF.

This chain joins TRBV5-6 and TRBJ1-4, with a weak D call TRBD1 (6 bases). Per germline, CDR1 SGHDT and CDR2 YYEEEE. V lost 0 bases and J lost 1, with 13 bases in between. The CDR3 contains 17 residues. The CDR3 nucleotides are TGTGCCAGCAGCTTGGGGATCTACAGGGTAACTAATGAAAAACTGTTTTTT. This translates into CASSLGIYRVTNEKLFF.

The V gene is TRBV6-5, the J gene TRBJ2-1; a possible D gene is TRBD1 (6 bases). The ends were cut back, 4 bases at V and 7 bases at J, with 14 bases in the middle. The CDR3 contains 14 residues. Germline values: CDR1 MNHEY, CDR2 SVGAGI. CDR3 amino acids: CASSSSGAVNEQFF. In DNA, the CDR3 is TGTGCCAGCAGTTCGTCAGGGGCTGTAAATGAGCAGTTCTTC.

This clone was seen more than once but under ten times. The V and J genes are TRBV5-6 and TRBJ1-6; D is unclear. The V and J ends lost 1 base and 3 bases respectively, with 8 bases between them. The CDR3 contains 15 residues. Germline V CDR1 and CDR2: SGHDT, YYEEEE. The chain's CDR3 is CASSLRVRYNSPLHF. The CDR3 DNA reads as TGTGCCAGCAGCTTGCGGGTGCGCTATAATTCACCCCTCCACTTT.

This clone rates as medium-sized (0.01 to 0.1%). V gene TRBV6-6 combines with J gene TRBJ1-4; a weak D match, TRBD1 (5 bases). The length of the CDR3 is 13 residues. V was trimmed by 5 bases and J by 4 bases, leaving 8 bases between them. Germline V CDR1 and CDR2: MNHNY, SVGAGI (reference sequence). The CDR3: CASSRDYNEKLFF. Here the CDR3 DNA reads TGTGCCAGCAGTCGGGACTATAATGAAAAACTGTTTTTT.

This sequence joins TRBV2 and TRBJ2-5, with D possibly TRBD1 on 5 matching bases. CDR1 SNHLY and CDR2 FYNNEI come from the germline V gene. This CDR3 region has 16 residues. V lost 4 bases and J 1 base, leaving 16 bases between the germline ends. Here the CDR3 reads CASSVGAQGGQETQYF. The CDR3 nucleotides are TGTGCCAGCAGTGTAGGGGCCCAAGGTGGCCAAGAGACCCAGTACTTC.

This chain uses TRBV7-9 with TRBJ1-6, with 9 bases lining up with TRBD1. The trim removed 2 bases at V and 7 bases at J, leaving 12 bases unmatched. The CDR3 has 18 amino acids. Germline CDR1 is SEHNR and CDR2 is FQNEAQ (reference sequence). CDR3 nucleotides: TGTGCCAGCAGCTTATCCGGGACAGGGATGTTTAGAAATTCACCCCTCCACTTT. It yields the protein CASSLSGTGMFRNSPLHF.

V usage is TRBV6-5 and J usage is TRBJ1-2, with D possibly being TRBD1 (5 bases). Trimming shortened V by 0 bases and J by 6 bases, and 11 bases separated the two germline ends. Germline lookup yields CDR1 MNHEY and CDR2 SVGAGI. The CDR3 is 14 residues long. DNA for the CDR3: TGTGCCAGCAGTTACTCCGGGACGACGGATGGCTACACCTTC. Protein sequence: CASSYSGTTDGYTF.

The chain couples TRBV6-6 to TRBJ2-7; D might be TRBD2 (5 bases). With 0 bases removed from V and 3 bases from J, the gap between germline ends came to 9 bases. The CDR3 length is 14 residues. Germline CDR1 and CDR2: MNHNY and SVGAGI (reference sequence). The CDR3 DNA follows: TGTGCCAGCAGTTACTCGAGGGCCTACTACGAGCAGTACTTC. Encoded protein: CASSYSRAYYEQYF.

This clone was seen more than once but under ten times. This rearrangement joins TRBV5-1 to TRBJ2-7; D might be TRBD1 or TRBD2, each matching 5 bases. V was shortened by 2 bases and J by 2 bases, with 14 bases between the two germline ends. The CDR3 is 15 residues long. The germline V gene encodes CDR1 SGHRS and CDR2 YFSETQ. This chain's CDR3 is CASSLAEGFTYEQYF. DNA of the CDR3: TGCGCCAGCAGCTTAGCTGAGGGGTTTACCTACGAGCAGTACTTC.

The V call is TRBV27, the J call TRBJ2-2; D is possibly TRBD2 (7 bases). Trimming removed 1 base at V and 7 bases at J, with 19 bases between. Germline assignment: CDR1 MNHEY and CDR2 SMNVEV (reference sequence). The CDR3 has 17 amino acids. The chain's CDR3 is CASSLWMRGTSIGELFF. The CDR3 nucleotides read TGTGCCAGCAGTTTATGGATGCGGGGGACATCAATCGGGGAGCTGTTTTTT.

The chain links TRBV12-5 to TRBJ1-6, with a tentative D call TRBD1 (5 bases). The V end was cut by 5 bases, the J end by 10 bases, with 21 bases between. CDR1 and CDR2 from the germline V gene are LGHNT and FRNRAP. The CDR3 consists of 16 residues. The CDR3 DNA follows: TGTGCTAGTGGTCCAATCGGGACTGAATTCGGATCACCCCTCCACTTT. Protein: CASGPIGTEFGSPLHF. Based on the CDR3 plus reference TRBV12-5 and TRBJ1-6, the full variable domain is DARVTQTPRHKVTEMGQEVTMRCQPILGHNTVFWYRQTMMQGLELLAYFRNRAPLDDSGMPKDRFSAEMPDATLATLKIQPSEPRDSAVYFCASGPIGTEFGSPLHFGNGTRLTVT.

The CDR3 DNA is TGTGCCAGCAGTTTTGCCAGGACAGATACGCAGTATTTT. Translation gives CASSFARTDTQYF. The chain combines TRBV27 with TRBJ2-3; D is unclear. The CDR3 runs 13 residues. The germline gives CDR1 MNHEY, CDR2 SMNVEV (reference sequence). V lost 3 bases to trimming and J lost 3 bases, with 7 bases between them.

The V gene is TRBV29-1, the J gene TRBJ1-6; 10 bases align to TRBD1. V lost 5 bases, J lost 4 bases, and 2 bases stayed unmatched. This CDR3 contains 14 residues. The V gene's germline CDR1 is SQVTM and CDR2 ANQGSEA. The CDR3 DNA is TGCAGCGTTCGACAGGGGGCATATAATTCACCCCTCCACTTT. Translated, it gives CSVRQGAYNSPLHF.

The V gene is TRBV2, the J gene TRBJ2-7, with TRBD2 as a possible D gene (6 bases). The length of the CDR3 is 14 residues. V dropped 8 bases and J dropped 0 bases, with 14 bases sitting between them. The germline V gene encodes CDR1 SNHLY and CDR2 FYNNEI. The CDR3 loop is CASGLRGLSYEQYF. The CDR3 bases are TGTGCCAGCGGATTGAGGGGACTCTCCTACGAGCAGTACTTC.

In DNA, the CDR3 is TGTGCCAGTAGTATAACCAGGAGCTACGAGCAGTACTTC. It translates to CASSITRSYEQYF. The chain links TRBV19 to TRBJ2-7; D gene unclear. CDR3 length: 13 residues. Trimming left V 2 bases short and J 3 bases short, with 8 bases between. Germline loops: CDR1 LNHDA, CDR2 SQIVND (reference sequence).

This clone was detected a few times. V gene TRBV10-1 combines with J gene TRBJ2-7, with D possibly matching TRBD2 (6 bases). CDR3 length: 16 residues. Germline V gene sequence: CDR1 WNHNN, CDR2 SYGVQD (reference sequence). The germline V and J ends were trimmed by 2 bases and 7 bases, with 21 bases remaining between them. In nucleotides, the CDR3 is TGCGCCAGCAGTGAGGCTGGGTTCGAAGGGGCGGGGGAGCAGTACTTC. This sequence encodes CASSEAGFEGAGEQYF.

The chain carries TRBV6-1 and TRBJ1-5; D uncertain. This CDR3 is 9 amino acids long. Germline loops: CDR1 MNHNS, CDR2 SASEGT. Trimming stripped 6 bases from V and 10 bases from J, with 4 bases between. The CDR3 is CASSIPQHF. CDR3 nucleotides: TGTGCCAGCAGCATTCCCCAGCATTTT.

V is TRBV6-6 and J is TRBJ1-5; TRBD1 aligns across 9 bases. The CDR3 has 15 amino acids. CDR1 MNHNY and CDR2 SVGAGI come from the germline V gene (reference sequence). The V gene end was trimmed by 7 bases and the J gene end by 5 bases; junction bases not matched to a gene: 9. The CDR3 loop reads CASTGGYRGHQPQHF. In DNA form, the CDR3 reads TGTGCCAGCACAGGAGGTTACAGGGGGCATCAGCCCCAGCATTTT.

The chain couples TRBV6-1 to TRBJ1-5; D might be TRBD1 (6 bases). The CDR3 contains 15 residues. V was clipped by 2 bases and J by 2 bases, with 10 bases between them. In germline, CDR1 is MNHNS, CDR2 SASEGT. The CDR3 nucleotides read TGTGCCAGCAGTGAAACAGGGAATGGCAATCAGCCCCAGCATTTT. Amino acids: CASSETGNGNQPQHF.

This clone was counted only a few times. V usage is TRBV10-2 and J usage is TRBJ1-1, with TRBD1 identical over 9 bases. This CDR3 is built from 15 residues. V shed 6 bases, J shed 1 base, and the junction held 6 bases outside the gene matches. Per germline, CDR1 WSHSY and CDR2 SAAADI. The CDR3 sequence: CASRSDRGWNTEAFF. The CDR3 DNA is TGCGCCAGCAGATCGGACAGGGGTTGGAACACTGAAGCTTTCTTT.